The entry that follows covers one TCR beta chain sequence. The antigen remains unidentified. This entry is derived from a study of cytomegalovirus exposure and HLA in healthy donors. Researchers ran the PCR with 60 Vbeta and 13 Jbeta primers. The method was immunoSEQ multiplex PCR; TCRdb's version includes in-frame clones alone and lacks a portion of them. The sample holds over 35,000 clones; 50% are singletons and the top ten take roughly an eighth. Study-wide results and limits: It was assumed in the presence/absence analyses that sequencing depth was roughly uniform across donors. An analysis that came later showed most CMV-associated TCR beta chains appearing HLA-restricted.

Germline CDR1 and CDR2: SGHTA and FQGTGA. V was shortened by 1 base and J by 8 bases, with 20 bases between the two germline ends. The CDR3 is 17 amino acids. Sequenced input: PBMCs. The source of this sequence is a human donor in good health. The V gene is TRBV7-3, the J gene TRBJ2-2; tentatively, D is TRBD1 (5 bases). The CDR3 spells CASSLRGPQSRQGELFF. The CDR3 DNA is TGTGCCAGCAGCTTAAGAGGTCCCCAGTCCCGACAGGGGGAGCTGTTTTTT.